This entry is about one T cell receptor (beta chain). No antigen is known for it. The data were taken from a study of response to subunit inactivated influenza vaccine. Whole-study findings and limits: It was the authors' suggestion that each seasonal influenza vaccination recruits few new T cells.

TCRdb re-derived calls from the RT-PCR reads in MiXCR, one entry per CDR3 protein. The sample lists hundreds of thousands of distinct CDR3 sequences; less than 20% were seen once. Sequences were derived from PBMCs from blood, sampled about 5 days after vaccination. The TCR originated in a man aged 45-60 years who received an inactivated influenza vaccine.

The CDR3 loop is CASSLADRDLQPQHF. As DNA, the CDR3 is TGTGCCAGCAGTTTAGCTGACAGGGATCTACAGCCCCAGCATTTT. The chain joins TRBV12-3 or TRBV12-4 to TRBJ1-5, with 7 bases that match TRBD1. Trimming removed 0 bases from V and 7 bases from J; junction bases left unmatched: 6. CDR3 length equals 15 residues.